This T cell receptor beta chain was documented in a study of blood T cell repertoires in COVID-19 (dated by TCRdb to 2019 to 2021). Broadly, across the study: Samples covering the acute and convalescent phases of COVID-19 were provided by collaborators in the United States, Italy and Spain. Subjects who had been exposed to COVID-19, were actively infected with it, or had recovered from it provided the deeply sampled blood TCRbeta repertoires that made up the dataset. Where available, HLA class I and class II types were taken from metadata supplied by the sample provider and were not determined by assay-based typing. The samples were drawn from two sources: the first 160 participants of the ongoing ImmuneRACE study, and 950 to 1,500 subjects contributed by 6 global collaborators. Nearly every sample came with metadata listing a de-identified subject ID, COVID-19 status, age in years and sex. The repertoires were released in a freely available public database meant as a resource for research on the immune response to SARS-CoV-2. The material from the prospective study consisted of cDNA or gDNA derived from T cells, B-cell-depleted T cells, or PBMCs. On the study overall, not on this receptor specifically: How much clinical and demographic metadata was included differed by source and by participant, and the metadata was provided uncurated.

Collaborating institutions collected whole blood in K2EDTA tubes following their own protocols. For TCRbeta analysis, collaborator samples were shipped as frozen whole blood, as isolated PBMCs, or as DNA extracted from either sample type. TCRbeta CDR3 regions were amplified from genomic DNA by means of the immunoSEQ Assay, a bias-controlled multiplex PCR. Turning to the authors' computational methods: The number of nucleated cells in each sample was estimated from the amplification of reference gene primers within the assay. To quantify the absolute abundance of each unique TCRbeta CDR3 rearrangement, sequence reads were collapsed and filtered. For each sample, productive Simpson clonality was calculated as the square root of Simpson's diversity index across productive rearrangements. TCRdb took this table from immuneACCESS and kept in-frame rearrangements with V and J called. Such tables lack part of the clones; where checked against another copy, unresolved V genes explain under half of the gap, and the rest is unexplained. V and J calls and clone size follow that table, whereas D and trimming were derived from the DNA. The sample data list about 140,000 clones, and about 77% of these were observed just once. Of the sample, roughly 4.5% falls within the top ten clones.

V is pruned by 6 bases and J by 5 bases, leaving 8 bases of the junction without a gene match. For CDR1 and CDR2, the germline V gene lists SNHLY and FYNNEI. The CDR3 starts with the cysteine, ends with the phenylalanine, and has 14 residues. Of the read, only the CDR3 DNA is kept; its 42 bases are in frame from base 1. This clone was detected a few times. The target of this receptor is not known. Base qualities are not provided; no much larger clone lies one nucleotide away. Recombination joined TRBV2 with TRBJ1-1, with 8 bases in between that match TRBD1. The TCR sequence derives from a man aged 60 to 75 with acute or convalescent COVID-19. Sequencing was performed on peripheral blood. The nucleotide sequence reads TGTGCCAGCAGAAAGGGGTGGACAGGGACTGAAGCTTTCTTT. Its amino acids are CASRKGWTGTEAFF.